The rows below give T cell receptor beta chains drawn from one sample of a study of T cell responses to AZD1222 COVID-19 vaccine. The data were produced by immunoSEQ multiplex PCR, yet TCRdb's version contains in-frame clones alone and is incomplete. The repertoire includes just under 55,000 clones, nearly 90% of them detected once, and 3% to 4.5% sits in the top ten. The sequenced sample was peripheral blood, obtained on day 0 of AZD1222 vaccination. The receptors were gathered from an adult in good health. Both conserved end residues are part of each CDR3. The order of the fields is CDR3 length, D gene, clone size, V gene, J gene, CDR3 DNA, CDR3 protein. D genes are given only for firm matches. Rows may omit the clone size; those that give it use once, few, many or a size class.

CDR3 length: 11; D gene: -; clone size: -; V gene: TRBV20-1; J gene: TRBJ2-1; CDR3 DNA: TGCAGTGCTAGAGTGGTCAATGAGCAGTTCTTC; CDR3 protein: CSARVVNEQFF
CDR3 length: 14; D gene: -; clone size: -; V gene: TRBV6-5; J gene: TRBJ1-4; CDR3 DNA: TGTGCCAGCAGATTCCAGGGAGCTAATGAAAAACTGTTTTTT; CDR3 protein: CASRFQGANEKLFF
CDR3 length: 14; D gene: TRBD1; clone size: -; V gene: TRBV3-1/TRBV3-2; J gene: TRBJ1-1; CDR3 DNA: TGTGCCAGCAGCCCTCCGGACAGGGGCCCTGAAGCTTTCTTT; CDR3 protein: CASSPPDRGPEAFF
CDR3 length: 13; D gene: -; clone size: -; V gene: TRBV19; J gene: TRBJ1-1; CDR3 DNA: TGTGCCAGTAGTATGGGCCAGAGAACTGAAGCTTTCTTT; CDR3 protein: CASSMGQRTEAFF
CDR3 length: 13; D gene: -; clone size: -; V gene: TRBV27; J gene: TRBJ1-5; CDR3 DNA: TGTGCCAGAGTAACAGGGATCAATCAGCCCCAGCATTTT; CDR3 protein: CARVTGINQPQHF
CDR3 length: 15; D gene: -; clone size: -; V gene: TRBV28; J gene: TRBJ2-7; CDR3 DNA: TGTGCCAGCAGTTTAGAAGTGGGGGGACCCTACGAGCAGTACTTC; CDR3 protein: CASSLEVGGPYEQYF
CDR3 length: 12; D gene: -; clone size: -; V gene: TRBV4-2; J gene: TRBJ2-7; CDR3 DNA: TGTGCCAGCAGCCAAGATCCGCAGGGGAAGTACTTC; CDR3 protein: CASSQDPQGKYF
CDR3 length: 15; D gene: -; clone size: -; V gene: TRBV5-4; J gene: TRBJ1-6; CDR3 DNA: TGTGCCAGCAGCTTGGCCGGGCGGAAAAATTCACCCCTCCACTTT; CDR3 protein: CASSLAGRKNSPLHF
CDR3 length: 16; D gene: TRBD1; clone size: -; V gene: TRBV6-5; J gene: TRBJ2-5; CDR3 DNA: TGTGCCAGCAGTTACTCGGCCGGGACAGGGTTACAGACCCAGTACTTC; CDR3 protein: CASSYSAGTGLQTQYF
CDR3 length: 18; D gene: TRBD1; clone size: -; V gene: TRBV3-1/TRBV3-2; J gene: TRBJ2-6; CDR3 DNA: TGTGCCAGCAGCCAATCACCGTCTACAGGGGCTGGGGCCAACGTCCTGACTTTC; CDR3 protein: CASSQSPSTGAGANVLTF
CDR3 length: 16; D gene: -; clone size: -; V gene: TRBV4-3; J gene: TRBJ1-5; CDR3 DNA: TGCGCCAGCAGCCAAGACCCCGGGTATAGCAATCAGCCCCAGCATTTT; CDR3 protein: CASSQDPGYSNQPQHF
CDR3 length: 13; D gene: TRBD1; clone size: few; V gene: TRBV29-1; J gene: TRBJ2-3; CDR3 DNA: TGCAGCTCGGCGACAGGGGGCACAGATACGCAGTATTTT; CDR3 protein: CSSATGGTDTQYF
CDR3 length: 14; D gene: -; clone size: once; V gene: TRBV28; J gene: TRBJ1-1; CDR3 DNA: TGTGCCAGCAGCCGGGGGGGGCGAGGCACTGAAGCTTTCTTT; CDR3 protein: CASSRGGRGTEAFF
CDR3 length: 13; D gene: TRBD2; clone size: -; V gene: TRBV6-2/TRBV6-3; J gene: TRBJ2-1; CDR3 DNA: TGTGCCAGCAGTTACGTCGGACTAGCGGGCAGGTTCTTC; CDR3 protein: CASSYVGLAGRFF
CDR3 length: 14; D gene: TRBD1; clone size: few; V gene: TRBV4-2; J gene: TRBJ2-7; CDR3 DNA: TGTGCCAGCAGCCTCGACAGGGTTTATGACGAGCAGTACTTC; CDR3 protein: CASSLDRVYDEQYF
CDR3 length: 16; D gene: -; clone size: -; V gene: TRBV7-6; J gene: TRBJ2-3; CDR3 DNA: TGTGCCAGCAGCGCGGGACTCACCGCTAGCACAGATACGCAGTATTTT; CDR3 protein: CASSAGLTASTDTQYF
CDR3 length: 13; D gene: -; clone size: -; V gene: TRBV28; J gene: TRBJ1-2; CDR3 DNA: TGTGCCAGCAGCCCTGAGAGGGGCTATGGCTACACCTTC; CDR3 protein: CASSPERGYGYTF
CDR3 length: 15; D gene: -; clone size: -; V gene: TRBV30; J gene: TRBJ1-6; CDR3 DNA: TGTGCCCACCGGGAGTCGAGCTCCTATAATTCACCCCTCCACTTT; CDR3 protein: CAHRESSSYNSPLHF
CDR3 length: 12; D gene: TRBD1; clone size: -; V gene: TRBV2; J gene: TRBJ1-1; CDR3 DNA: TGTGCCAGCAGTAGCCGACAGGGGGGAGCTTTCTTT; CDR3 protein: CASSSRQGGAFF
CDR3 length: 16; D gene: TRBD2; clone size: once; V gene: TRBV4-2; J gene: TRBJ2-3; CDR3 DNA: TGTGCCAGCAGCCAGCATAGCGGGGGGGCCACAGATACGCAGTATTTT; CDR3 protein: CASSQHSGGATDTQYF
CDR3 length: 19; D gene: TRBD1; clone size: few; V gene: TRBV11-3; J gene: TRBJ2-1; CDR3 DNA: TGTGCCAGCAGCACAGGAAGGGGTCGGTCCGGGACAGCCTACAATGAGCAGTTCTTC; CDR3 protein: CASSTGRGRSGTAYNEQFF
CDR3 length: 14; D gene: -; clone size: few; V gene: TRBV27; J gene: TRBJ2-7; CDR3 DNA: TGTGCCAGCAGTCCTCCTTACAGGGATCGGGAGCAGTACTTC; CDR3 protein: CASSPPYRDREQYF
CDR3 length: 16; D gene: -; clone size: -; V gene: TRBV3-1/TRBV3-2; J gene: TRBJ2-7; CDR3 DNA: TGTGCCAGCAGCCAAGATCAGGGGCAAGGCCGGGGGGAGCAGTACTTC; CDR3 protein: CASSQDQGQGRGEQYF
CDR3 length: 18; D gene: TRBD2; clone size: -; V gene: TRBV3-1/TRBV3-2; J gene: TRBJ2-3; CDR3 DNA: TGTGCCAGCAGTCTGTCCGGACTAGCGGGGGGAATTCGAGATACGCAGTATTTT; CDR3 protein: CASSLSGLAGGIRDTQYF
CDR3 length: 16; D gene: TRBD1; clone size: -; V gene: TRBV6-1; J gene: TRBJ1-4; CDR3 DNA: TGTGCCAGCAGTGAATGGGGGCCAGGGGGCGAGGAAAAACTGTTTTTT; CDR3 protein: CASSEWGPGGEEKLFF
CDR3 length: 17; D gene: -; clone size: -; V gene: TRBV7-2; J gene: TRBJ1-2; CDR3 DNA: TGTGCCAGCAGGAAACCGGGATCCTCTTTTTCCGACTATGGCTACACCTTC; CDR3 protein: CASRKPGSSFSDYGYTF
CDR3 length: 16; D gene: -; clone size: -; V gene: TRBV4-1; J gene: TRBJ2-1; CDR3 DNA: TGCGCCAGCAGCCTGGCCTTAACGAGCGGTTACAATGAGCAGTTCTTC; CDR3 protein: CASSLALTSGYNEQFF
CDR3 length: 12; D gene: -; clone size: few; V gene: TRBV10-1; J gene: TRBJ2-2; CDR3 DNA: TGCGCCAGCAGTGGGGGGGACGGGGAGCTGTTTTTT; CDR3 protein: CASSGGDGELFF
CDR3 length: 15; D gene: -; clone size: -; V gene: TRBV5-4; J gene: TRBJ2-3; CDR3 DNA: TGTGCCAGCAGCTTTATCTTGTCTAGCACAGATACGCAGTATTTT; CDR3 protein: CASSFILSSTDTQYF
CDR3 length: 14; D gene: -; clone size: -; V gene: TRBV28; J gene: TRBJ1-2; CDR3 DNA: TGTGCCACACATCAGACGGGCCCTAACTATGGCTACACCTTC; CDR3 protein: CATHQTGPNYGYTF
CDR3 length: 14; D gene: -; clone size: -; V gene: TRBV6-1; J gene: TRBJ1-2; CDR3 DNA: TGTGCCAGCAGTGACCCCTGGAAGGGGTACGGCTACACCTTC; CDR3 protein: CASSDPWKGYGYTF
CDR3 length: 14; D gene: -; clone size: -; V gene: TRBV7-9; J gene: TRBJ1-2; CDR3 DNA: TGTGCCAGCAGCCCGGGAGGCAGGACGGATGGCTACACCTTC; CDR3 protein: CASSPGGRTDGYTF
CDR3 length: 15; D gene: TRBD1; clone size: -; V gene: TRBV6-1; J gene: TRBJ1-6; CDR3 DNA: TGTGCCAGCAGTGAGTACAGGGGGCTGCGTTCACCCCTCCACTTT; CDR3 protein: CASSEYRGLRSPLHF
CDR3 length: 15; D gene: -; clone size: -; V gene: TRBV7-9; J gene: TRBJ1-3; CDR3 DNA: TGTGCCAGCAGCCCCTCGGGAGGGGCCGGAAACACCATATATTTT; CDR3 protein: CASSPSGGAGNTIYF
CDR3 length: 15; D gene: -; clone size: -; V gene: TRBV11-2; J gene: TRBJ1-1; CDR3 DNA: TGTGCCAGCAGCTTAGTCCCAGCCGGAGGGACTGAAGCTTTCTTT; CDR3 protein: CASSLVPAGGTEAFF
CDR3 length: 11; D gene: -; clone size: -; V gene: TRBV19; J gene: TRBJ2-1; CDR3 DNA: TGTGCCAGTAGTATGAGACTAGTTCAGTTCTTC; CDR3 protein: CASSMRLVQFF
CDR3 length: 16; D gene: TRBD2; clone size: -; V gene: TRBV18; J gene: TRBJ2-7; CDR3 DNA: TGTGCCAGCTCACCCCAAAGCGGGGGGAAATCGGACGAGCAGTACTTC; CDR3 protein: CASSPQSGGKSDEQYF
CDR3 length: 16; D gene: -; clone size: -; V gene: TRBV6-1; J gene: TRBJ1-3; CDR3 DNA: TGTGCCAGCAGTGAAGTCGAGGCCACCTCTGGAAACACCATATATTTT; CDR3 protein: CASSEVEATSGNTIYF
CDR3 length: 16; D gene: TRBD1; clone size: -; V gene: TRBV27; J gene: TRBJ2-2; CDR3 DNA: TGTGCCAGCAGAAAAACAGGGGGCGAGAGCACCGGGGAGCTGTTTTTT; CDR3 protein: CASRKTGGESTGELFF
CDR3 length: 12; D gene: -; clone size: once; V gene: TRBV5-4; J gene: TRBJ1-4; CDR3 DNA: TGTGCCAGCAGCGGGGTGGGTGAAAAACTGTTTTTT; CDR3 protein: CASSGVGEKLFF
CDR3 length: 15; D gene: -; clone size: -; V gene: TRBV4-1; J gene: TRBJ1-4; CDR3 DNA: TGCGCCAGCAGCCAAAGAGGCAGGGGTGATGAAAAACTGTTTTTT; CDR3 protein: CASSQRGRGDEKLFF
CDR3 length: 14; D gene: -; clone size: -; V gene: TRBV7-2; J gene: TRBJ2-3; CDR3 DNA: TGTGCCAGCAGCTTGGGCCACCCCCCAGATACGCAGTATTTT; CDR3 protein: CASSLGHPPDTQYF
CDR3 length: 17; D gene: -; clone size: -; V gene: TRBV4-1; J gene: TRBJ1-1; CDR3 DNA: TGCGCCAGCAGCCAAGTGAGCCAGACGGGGGGGAACACTGAAGCTTTCTTT; CDR3 protein: CASSQVSQTGGNTEAFF
CDR3 length: 14; D gene: -; clone size: -; V gene: TRBV10-3; J gene: TRBJ1-2; CDR3 DNA: TGTGCCATCAGTGAGTACACGGGGAACTATGGCTACACCTTC; CDR3 protein: CAISEYTGNYGYTF
CDR3 length: 19; D gene: TRBD1; clone size: -; V gene: TRBV4-1; J gene: TRBJ1-5; CDR3 DNA: TGCGCCAGCAGCCAAGTACCGGGACAGCGAGCTTATAGCAATCAGCCCCAGCATTTT; CDR3 protein: CASSQVPGQRAYSNQPQHF
CDR3 length: 15; D gene: -; clone size: -; V gene: TRBV11-2; J gene: TRBJ1-1; CDR3 DNA: TGTGCCAGCAGCCTACTGAGGGATATGAACACTGAAGCTTTCTTT; CDR3 protein: CASSLLRDMNTEAFF
CDR3 length: 13; D gene: -; clone size: -; V gene: TRBV6-5; J gene: TRBJ2-4; CDR3 DNA: TGTGCCAACATCGACCTAGCCAAAAACATTCAGTACTTC; CDR3 protein: CANIDLAKNIQYF
CDR3 length: 14; D gene: TRBD2; clone size: -; V gene: TRBV11-3; J gene: TRBJ2-1; CDR3 DNA: TGTGCCAGCAGCTCCGGGGGGGGCAGAAATGAGCAGTTCTTC; CDR3 protein: CASSSGGGRNEQFF
CDR3 length: 16; D gene: -; clone size: -; V gene: TRBV7-8; J gene: TRBJ2-2; CDR3 DNA: TGTGCCAGCAGCTTAGTGGCAGGAGGGAACACCGGGGAGCTGTTTTTT; CDR3 protein: CASSLVAGGNTGELFF
CDR3 length: 16; D gene: TRBD1; clone size: -; V gene: TRBV28; J gene: TRBJ1-5; CDR3 DNA: TGTGCCAGCAGTTTATTGGGGACAGGAGGCAATCAGCCCCAGCATTTT; CDR3 protein: CASSLLGTGGNQPQHF
CDR3 length: 15; D gene: TRBD1; clone size: -; V gene: TRBV5-4; J gene: TRBJ2-1; CDR3 DNA: TGTGCCAGCAACCGCGACAGGGAACGGGTCAATGAGCAGTTCTTC; CDR3 protein: CASNRDRERVNEQFF
CDR3 length: 15; D gene: -; clone size: -; V gene: TRBV13; J gene: TRBJ1-1; CDR3 DNA: TGTGCCAGCAGCTTAGGCGGGGGCGCAGGCACTGAAGCTTTCTTT; CDR3 protein: CASSLGGGAGTEAFF
CDR3 length: 14; D gene: -; clone size: -; V gene: TRBV5-6; J gene: TRBJ1-1; CDR3 DNA: TGTGCCAGCAGCTTGAGACAGACCGGAGGTGAAGCTTTCTTT; CDR3 protein: CASSLRQTGGEAFF
CDR3 length: 20; D gene: TRBD2; clone size: -; V gene: TRBV19; J gene: TRBJ2-4; CDR3 DNA: TGTGCCAGTAGTATCCCGATGCAACTTAGCGGGGGGGTAGCCAAAAACATTCAGTACTTC; CDR3 protein: CASSIPMQLSGGVAKNIQYF
CDR3 length: 14; D gene: -; clone size: -; V gene: TRBV6-1; J gene: TRBJ2-5; CDR3 DNA: TGTGCCAGCAGTGAAGCTCCGGGGAGGGAGACCCAGTACTTC; CDR3 protein: CASSEAPGRETQYF
CDR3 length: 15; D gene: -; clone size: once; V gene: TRBV3-1/TRBV3-2; J gene: TRBJ1-5; CDR3 DNA: TGTGCCAGCAGCCTAGCCCCGGGAGGCAATCAGCCCCAGCATTTT; CDR3 protein: CASSLAPGGNQPQHF
CDR3 length: 17; D gene: TRBD1; clone size: -; V gene: TRBV12-5; J gene: TRBJ2-7; CDR3 DNA: TGTGCTAGTGGTTTGGTCGCGACAGGGAGAGGGTCGTACGAGCAGTACTTC; CDR3 protein: CASGLVATGRGSYEQYF
CDR3 length: 11; D gene: -; clone size: once; V gene: TRBV28; J gene: TRBJ1-1; CDR3 DNA: TGTGCCAGCAGTTCTTATAGTGAAGCTTTCTTT; CDR3 protein: CASSSYSEAFF